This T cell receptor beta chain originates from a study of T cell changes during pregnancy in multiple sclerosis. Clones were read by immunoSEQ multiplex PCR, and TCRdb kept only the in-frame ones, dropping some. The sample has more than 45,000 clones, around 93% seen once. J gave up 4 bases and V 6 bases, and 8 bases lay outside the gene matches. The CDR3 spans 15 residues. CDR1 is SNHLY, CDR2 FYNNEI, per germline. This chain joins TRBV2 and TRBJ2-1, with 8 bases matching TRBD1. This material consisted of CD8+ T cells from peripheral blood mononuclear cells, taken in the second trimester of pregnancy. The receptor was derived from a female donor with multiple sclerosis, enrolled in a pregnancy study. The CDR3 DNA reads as TGTGCCAGCAGCCCCGGACAGGGCTTATACAATGAGCAGTTCTTC. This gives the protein CASSPGQGLYNEQFF.